This T cell receptor (beta chain) was sequenced in a study of blood T cell repertoires in COVID-19. Study summary: There were acute and convalescent COVID-19 samples, and they came from the United States, Italy and Spain.

The method was immunoSEQ multiplex PCR; TCRdb's version includes in-frame clones alone and lacks a portion of them. The sample yields approximately 300,000 clones, 86% seen once. The CDR3 sequence is 17 residues long. V shed 3 bases, J shed 6 bases, and the junction held 10 bases outside the gene matches. The germline gives CDR1 SGHNT, CDR2 YENEEA. The material sequenced was PBMCs or T cells enriched from blood (not recorded which). The gene calls are TRBV11-3 and TRBJ2-3; 12 nucleotides line up with TRBD2. The clonotype originates from a woman aged 18-29 years who had recovered from COVID-19. CDR3 region: CASSLGLAGSIMDTQYF. CDR3 sequence (DNA): TGTGCCAGCAGCTTGGGACTAGCGGGCTCGATCATGGATACGCAGTATTTT.